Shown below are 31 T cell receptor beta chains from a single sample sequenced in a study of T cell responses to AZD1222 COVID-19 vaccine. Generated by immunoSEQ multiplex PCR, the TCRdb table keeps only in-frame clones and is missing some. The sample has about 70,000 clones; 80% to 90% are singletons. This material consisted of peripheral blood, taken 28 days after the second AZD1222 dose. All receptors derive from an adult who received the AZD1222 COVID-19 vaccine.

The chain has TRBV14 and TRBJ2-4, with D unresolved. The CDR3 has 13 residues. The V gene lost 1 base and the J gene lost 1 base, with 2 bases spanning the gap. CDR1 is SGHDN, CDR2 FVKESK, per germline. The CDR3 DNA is TGTGCCAGCAGCCAAGGGGCCAAAAACATTCAGTACTTC. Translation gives CASSQGAKNIQYF.

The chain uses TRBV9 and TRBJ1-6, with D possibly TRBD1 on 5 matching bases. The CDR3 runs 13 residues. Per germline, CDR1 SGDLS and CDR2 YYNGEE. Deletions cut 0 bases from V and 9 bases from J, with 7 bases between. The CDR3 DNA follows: TGTGCCAGCAGCGTAGAGGGGATTTCACCCCTCCACTTT. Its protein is CASSVEGISPLHF.

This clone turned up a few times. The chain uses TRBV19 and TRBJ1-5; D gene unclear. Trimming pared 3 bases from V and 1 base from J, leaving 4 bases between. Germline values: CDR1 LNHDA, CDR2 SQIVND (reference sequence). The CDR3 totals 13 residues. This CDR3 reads CASSMDSNQPQHF. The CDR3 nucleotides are TGTGCCAGTAGTATGGACAGCAATCAGCCCCAGCATTTT.

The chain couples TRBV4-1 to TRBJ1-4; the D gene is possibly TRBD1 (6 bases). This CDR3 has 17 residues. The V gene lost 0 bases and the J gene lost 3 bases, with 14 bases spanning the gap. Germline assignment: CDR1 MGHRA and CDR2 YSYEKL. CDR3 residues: CASSQESLGQPNEKLFF. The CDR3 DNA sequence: TGCGCCAGCAGCCAAGAAAGTCTCGGACAGCCTAATGAAAAACTGTTTTTT.

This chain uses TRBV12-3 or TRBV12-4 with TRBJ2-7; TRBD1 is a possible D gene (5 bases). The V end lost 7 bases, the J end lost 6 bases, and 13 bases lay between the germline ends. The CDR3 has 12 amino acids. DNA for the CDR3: TGTGCCAGCACCCTAGGCAGGGCCGAGCAGTACTTC. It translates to CASTLGRAEQYF.

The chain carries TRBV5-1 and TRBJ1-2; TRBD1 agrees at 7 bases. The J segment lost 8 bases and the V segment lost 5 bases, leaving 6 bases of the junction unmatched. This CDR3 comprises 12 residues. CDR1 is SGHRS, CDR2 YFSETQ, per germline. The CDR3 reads CASSPDRVGYTF. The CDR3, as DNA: TGCGCCAGCAGTCCCGACAGGGTCGGCTACACCTTC. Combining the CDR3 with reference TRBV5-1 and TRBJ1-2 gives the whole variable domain KAGVTQTPRYLIKTRGQQVTLSCSPISGHRSVSWYQQTPGQGLQFLFEYFSETQRNKGNFPGRFSGRQFSNSRSEMNVSTLELGDSALYLCASSPDRVGYTFGSGTRLTVV.

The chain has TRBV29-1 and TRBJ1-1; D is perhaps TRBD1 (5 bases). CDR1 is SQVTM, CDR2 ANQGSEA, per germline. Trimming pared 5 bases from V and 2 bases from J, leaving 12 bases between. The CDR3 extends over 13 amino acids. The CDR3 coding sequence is TGCAGCGTTTCGGGACGGCTAAACACTGAAGCTTTCTTT. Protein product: CSVSGRLNTEAFF.

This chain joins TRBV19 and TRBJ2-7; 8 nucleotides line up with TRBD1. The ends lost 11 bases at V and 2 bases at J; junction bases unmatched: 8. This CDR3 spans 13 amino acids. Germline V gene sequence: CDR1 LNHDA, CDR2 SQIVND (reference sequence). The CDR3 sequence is CASTGQGAYEQYF. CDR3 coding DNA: TGTGCCTCGACCGGACAGGGTGCCTACGAGCAGTACTTC.

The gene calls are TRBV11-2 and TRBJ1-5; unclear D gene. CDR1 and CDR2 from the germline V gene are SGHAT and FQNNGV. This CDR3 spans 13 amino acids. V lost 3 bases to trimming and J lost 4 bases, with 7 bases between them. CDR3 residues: CASSFRPNQPQHF. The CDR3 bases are TGTGCCAGCAGCTTTCGTCCTAATCAGCCCCAGCATTTT.

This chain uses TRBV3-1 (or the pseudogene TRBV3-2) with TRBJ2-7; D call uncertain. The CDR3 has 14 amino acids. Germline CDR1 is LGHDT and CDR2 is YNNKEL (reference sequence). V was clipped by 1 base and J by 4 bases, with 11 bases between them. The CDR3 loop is CASSQALIQYEQYF. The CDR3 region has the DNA TGTGCCAGCAGCCAAGCGCTCATTCAATACGAGCAGTACTTC.

In DNA, the CDR3 is TGTGCCAGCAGTGAGACCCGCTACACTGAAGCTTTCTTT. Amino acids: CASSETRYTEAFF. This chain connects TRBV25-1 to TRBJ1-1, with unresolved D. CDR3 size: 13 residues. The V end was cut by 3 bases, the J end by 3 bases, with 8 bases between. Germline values: CDR1 MGHDK, CDR2 SYGVNS.

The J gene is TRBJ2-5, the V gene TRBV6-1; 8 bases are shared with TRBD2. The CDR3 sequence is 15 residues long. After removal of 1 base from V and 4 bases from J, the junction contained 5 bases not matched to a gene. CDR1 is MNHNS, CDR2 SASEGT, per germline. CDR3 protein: CASSEESGGSETQYF. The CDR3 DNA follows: TGTGCCAGCAGTGAAGAGAGCGGGGGCTCAGAGACCCAGTACTTC.

The CDR3 DNA sequence: TGTGCCACCAGTGACTCCTTAGCGGGGGGCCAAGAGACCCAGTACTTC. Translating gives CATSDSLAGGQETQYF. The chain links TRBV24-1 to TRBJ2-5, with TRBD2 identical over 10 bases. With 4 bases clipped from V and 1 base from J, the junction kept 5 bases outside the gene matches. Per germline, CDR1 KGHDR and CDR2 SFDVKD. This CDR3 spans 16 amino acids.

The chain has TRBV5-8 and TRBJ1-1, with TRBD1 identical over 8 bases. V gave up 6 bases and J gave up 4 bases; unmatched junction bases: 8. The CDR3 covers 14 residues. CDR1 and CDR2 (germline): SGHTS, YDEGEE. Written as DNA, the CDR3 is TGTGCCAGCACCAACCTGGACAGGGTCACTGAAGCTTTCTTT. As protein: CASTNLDRVTEAFF.

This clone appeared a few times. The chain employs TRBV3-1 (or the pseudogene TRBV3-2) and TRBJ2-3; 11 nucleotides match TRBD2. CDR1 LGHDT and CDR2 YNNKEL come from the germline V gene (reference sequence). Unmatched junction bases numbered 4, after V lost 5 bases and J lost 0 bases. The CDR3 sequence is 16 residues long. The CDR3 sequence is CASSLASGGSTDTQYF. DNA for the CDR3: TGTGCCAGCAGCTTAGCTAGCGGGGGGAGCACAGATACGCAGTATTTT.

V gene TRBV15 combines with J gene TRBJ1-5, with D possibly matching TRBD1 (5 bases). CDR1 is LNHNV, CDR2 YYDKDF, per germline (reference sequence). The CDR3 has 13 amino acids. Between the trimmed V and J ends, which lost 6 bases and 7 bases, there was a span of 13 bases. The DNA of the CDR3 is TGTGCCACCAGTCAGGGTTTTGAGCAGCCCCAGCATTTT. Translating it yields CATSQGFEQPQHF.

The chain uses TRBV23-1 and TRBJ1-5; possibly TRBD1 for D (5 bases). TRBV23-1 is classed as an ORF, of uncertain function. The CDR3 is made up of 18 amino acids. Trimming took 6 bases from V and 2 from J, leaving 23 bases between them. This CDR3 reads CASRPLFRGVFGNQPQHF. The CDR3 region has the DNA TGCGCCAGCAGGCCCCTGTTTAGGGGCGTTTTCGGCAATCAGCCCCAGCATTTT.

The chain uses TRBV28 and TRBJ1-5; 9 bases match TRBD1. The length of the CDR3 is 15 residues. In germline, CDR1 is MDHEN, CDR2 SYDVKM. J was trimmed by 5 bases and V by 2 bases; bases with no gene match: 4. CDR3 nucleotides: TGTGCCAGCAGTTTAGACAGGGGGTCGTATCAGCCCCAGCATTTT. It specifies CASSLDRGSYQPQHF.

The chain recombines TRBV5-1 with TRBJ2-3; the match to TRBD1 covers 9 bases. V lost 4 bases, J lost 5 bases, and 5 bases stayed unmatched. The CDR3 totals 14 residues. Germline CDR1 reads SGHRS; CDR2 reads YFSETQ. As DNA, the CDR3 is TGCGCCAGCAGCACCTGGACAGGGGAAGATACGCAGTATTTT. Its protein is CASSTWTGEDTQYF.

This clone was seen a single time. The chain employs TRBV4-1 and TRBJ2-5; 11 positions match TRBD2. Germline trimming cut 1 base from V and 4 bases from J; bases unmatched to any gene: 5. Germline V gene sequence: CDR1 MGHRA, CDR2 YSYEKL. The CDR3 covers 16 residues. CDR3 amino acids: CASSQGLAGGSETQYF. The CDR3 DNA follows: TGCGCCAGCAGCCAAGGTCTAGCGGGGGGTTCAGAGACCCAGTACTTC.

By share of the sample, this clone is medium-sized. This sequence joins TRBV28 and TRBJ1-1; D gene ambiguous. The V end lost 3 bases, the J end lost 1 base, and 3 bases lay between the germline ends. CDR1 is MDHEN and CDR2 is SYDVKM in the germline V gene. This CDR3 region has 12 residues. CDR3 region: CASSFPNTEAFF. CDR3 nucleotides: TGTGCCAGCAGTTTCCCGAACACTGAAGCTTTCTTT. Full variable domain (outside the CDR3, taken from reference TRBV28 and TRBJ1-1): DVKVTQSSRYLVKRTGEKVFLECVQDMDHENMFWYRQDPGLGLRLIYFSYDVKMKEKGDIPEGYSVSREKKERFSLILESASTNQTSMYLCASSFPNTEAFFGQGTRLTVV.

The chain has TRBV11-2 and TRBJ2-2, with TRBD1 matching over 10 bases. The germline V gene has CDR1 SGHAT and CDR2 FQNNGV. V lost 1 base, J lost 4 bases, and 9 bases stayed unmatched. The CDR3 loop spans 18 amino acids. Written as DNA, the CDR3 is TGTGCCAGCAGCTTAGCCCTGGGACAGGGGTTACTCACCGGGGAGCTGTTTTTT. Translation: CASSLALGQGLLTGELFF.

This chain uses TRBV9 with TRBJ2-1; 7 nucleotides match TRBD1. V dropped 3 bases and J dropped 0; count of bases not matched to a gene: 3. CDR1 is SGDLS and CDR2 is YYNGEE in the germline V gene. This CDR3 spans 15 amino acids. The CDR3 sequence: CASSAQGDSYNEQFF. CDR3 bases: TGTGCCAGCAGCGCCCAGGGGGACTCCTACAATGAGCAGTTCTTC.

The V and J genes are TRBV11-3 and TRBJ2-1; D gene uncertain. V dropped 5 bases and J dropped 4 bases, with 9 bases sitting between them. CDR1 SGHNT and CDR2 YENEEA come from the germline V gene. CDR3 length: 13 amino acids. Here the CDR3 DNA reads TGTGCCAGCAGCACGGACGGATACAATGAGCAGTTCTTC. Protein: CASSTDGYNEQFF. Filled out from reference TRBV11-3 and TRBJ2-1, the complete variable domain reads EAGVVQSPRYKIIEKKQPVAFWCNPISGHNTLYWYLQNLGQGPELLIRYENEEAVDDSQLPKDRFSAERLKGVDSTLKIQPAELGDSAVYLCASSTDGYNEQFFGPGTRLTVL.

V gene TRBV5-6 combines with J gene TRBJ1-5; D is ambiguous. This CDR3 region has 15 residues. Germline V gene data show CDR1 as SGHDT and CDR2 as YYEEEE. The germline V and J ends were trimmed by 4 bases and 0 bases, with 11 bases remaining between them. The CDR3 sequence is CASSLEAYSNQPQHF. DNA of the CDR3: TGTGCCAGCAGCCTCGAGGCTTATAGCAATCAGCCCCAGCATTTT.

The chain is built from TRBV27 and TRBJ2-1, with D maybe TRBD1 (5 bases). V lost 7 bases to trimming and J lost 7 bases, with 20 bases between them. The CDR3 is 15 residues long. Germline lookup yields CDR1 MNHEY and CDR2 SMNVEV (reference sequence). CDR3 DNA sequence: TGTGCCAGCACCCACGGTCCTGGGGCACGGAATGAGCAGTTCTTC. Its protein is CASTHGPGARNEQFF.

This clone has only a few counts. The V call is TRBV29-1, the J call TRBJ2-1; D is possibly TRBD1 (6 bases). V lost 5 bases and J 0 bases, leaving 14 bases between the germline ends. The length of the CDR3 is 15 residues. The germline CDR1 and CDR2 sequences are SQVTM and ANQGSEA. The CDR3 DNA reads TGCAGCGTTTCCAGGGGCGAGAGCTCCTACAATGAGCAGTTCTTC. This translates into CSVSRGESSYNEQFF.

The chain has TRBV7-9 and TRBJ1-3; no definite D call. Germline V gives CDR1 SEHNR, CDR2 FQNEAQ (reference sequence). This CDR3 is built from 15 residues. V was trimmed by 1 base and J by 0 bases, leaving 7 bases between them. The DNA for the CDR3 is TGTGCCAGCAGCTTAGAAGCAGGCTCTGGAAACACCATATATTTT. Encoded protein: CASSLEAGSGNTIYF.

CDR3 DNA sequence: TGTGCCAGCAGCGTAGGGGACAGGGTCTACGAGCAGTACTTC. It encodes CASSVGDRVYEQYF. The chain recombines TRBV9 with TRBJ2-7; 9 bases align to TRBD1. CDR1 is SGDLS, CDR2 YYNGEE, per germline. The CDR3 length is 14 residues. Germline trimming cut 0 bases from V and 3 bases from J; bases unmatched to any gene: 1.

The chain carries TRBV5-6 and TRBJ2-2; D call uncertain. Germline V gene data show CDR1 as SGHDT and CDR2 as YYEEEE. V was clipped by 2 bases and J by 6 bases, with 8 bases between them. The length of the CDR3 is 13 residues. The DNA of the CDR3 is TGTGCCAGCAGCTTTGTGGGGTCCGGGGAGCTGTTTTTT. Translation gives CASSFVGSGELFF.

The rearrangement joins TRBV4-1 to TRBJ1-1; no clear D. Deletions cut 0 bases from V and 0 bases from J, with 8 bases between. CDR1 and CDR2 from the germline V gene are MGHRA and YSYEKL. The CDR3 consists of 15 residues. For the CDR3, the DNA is TGCGCCAGCAGCCAAGATAGAGCGCTGAACACTGAAGCTTTCTTT. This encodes CASSQDRALNTEAFF.